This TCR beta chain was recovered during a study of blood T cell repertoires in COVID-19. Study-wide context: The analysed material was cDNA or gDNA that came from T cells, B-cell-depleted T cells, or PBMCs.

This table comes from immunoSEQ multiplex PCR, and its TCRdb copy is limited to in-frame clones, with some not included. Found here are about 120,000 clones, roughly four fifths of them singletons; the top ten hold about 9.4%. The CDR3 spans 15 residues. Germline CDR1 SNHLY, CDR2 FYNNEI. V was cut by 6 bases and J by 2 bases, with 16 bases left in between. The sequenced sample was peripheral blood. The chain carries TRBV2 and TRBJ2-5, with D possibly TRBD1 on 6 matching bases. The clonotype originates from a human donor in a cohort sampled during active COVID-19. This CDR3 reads CASRGADLTQETQYF. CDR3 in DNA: TGTGCCAGCAGGGGGGCTGACCTCACTCAAGAGACCCAGTACTTC.